A single sample is the source of the 16 T cell receptor beta chains below, sequenced in a study of blood T cell repertoires in COVID-19. This table comes from immunoSEQ multiplex PCR, and its TCRdb copy is limited to in-frame clones, with some not included. The data contain around 100,000 clones, just under 80% of them seen just once; the ten biggest clones take up roughly a third. The source material was peripheral blood. The receptors were sampled from a man aged 65-85 years with active or convalescent COVID-19.

In DNA form, the CDR3 reads TGTGCCAGCTCACCAAATAGAGCATCAAACACCGGGGAGCTGTTTTTT. This codes for CASSPNRASNTGELFF. V gene TRBV18 combines with J gene TRBJ2-2; the D is unclear. V was clipped by 2 bases and J by 2 bases, with 12 bases between them. This CDR3 has 16 residues. Germline V lookup: CDR1 KGHSH, CDR2 LQKENI.

V gene TRBV18 combines with J gene TRBJ2-5; D perhaps matches TRBD2 (5 bases). The CDR3 is 15 amino acids. V was pared by 3 bases and J by 2 bases, with 13 bases between. Germline assignment: CDR1 KGHSH and CDR2 LQKENI. CDR3 sequence: CASSPLPRGQETQYF. In DNA, the CDR3 is TGTGCCAGCTCACCCCTACCCCGGGGTCAAGAGACCCAGTACTTC.

The chain is built from TRBV7-9 and TRBJ2-5; D is perhaps TRBD1 (7 bases). The CDR3 runs to 17 residues. Germline V gene sequence: CDR1 SEHNR, CDR2 FQNEAQ (reference sequence). The germline V and J ends were trimmed by 0 bases and 0 bases, with 14 bases remaining between them. CDR3 in DNA: TGTGCCAGCAGCTTAGCGGAGGGCAGGGGGAACCAAGAGACCCAGTACTTC. Amino acid sequence: CASSLAEGRGNQETQYF.

In regard to this clone: One end of the junction does not line up with germline, which may come from a read error. Additional DNA sequences in this sample encode the identical CDR3. The chain couples TRBV12-3 or TRBV12-4 to TRBJ1-5; possible D gene TRBD1, 5 bases. The CDR3 is 13 amino acids. CDR3 residues: CASSPGGDQPQHF. The CDR3 nucleotides read TGTGCCAGCAGCCCGGGGGGGGATCAGCCCCAGCATTTC.

This rearrangement joins TRBV20-1 to TRBJ2-7; no firm D call. V shed 3 bases and J shed 2 bases, with 5 bases lying between them. The CDR3 consists of 11 residues. Per the germline V gene, CDR1 is DFQATT and CDR2 is SNEGSKA (reference sequence). CDR3: CSARAAYEQYF. As DNA, the CDR3 is TGCAGTGCTAGGGCCGCCTACGAGCAGTACTTC.

V is TRBV6-2 or TRBV6-3 and J is TRBJ2-7, with 8 bases matching TRBD1. Germline values: CDR1 MNHEY, CDR2 SVGEGT. CDR3 length equals 15 residues. The V segment lost 6 bases and the J segment 6 bases; nucleotides outside the gene matches: 13. The DNA for the CDR3 is TGTGCCAGCAGCACGACAGGGGCCCCATGGAGCGAGCAGTACTTC. This sequence encodes CASSTTGAPWSEQYF.

The V call is TRBV7-2, the J call TRBJ2-5, with D perhaps TRBD2 (6 bases). The CDR3 sequence is 15 residues long. Per germline, CDR1 SGHTA and CDR2 FQGNSA. V lost 3 bases and J 2 bases, leaving 13 bases between the germline ends. The CDR3 here is CASSFQRAGQETQYF. Written as DNA, the CDR3 is TGTGCCAGCAGCTTCCAGCGGGCAGGGCAAGAGACCCAGTACTTC.

The J gene is TRBJ1-5, the V gene TRBV19; D possibly corresponds to TRBD1 (5 bases). Germline V lookup: CDR1 LNHDA, CDR2 SQIVND (reference sequence). CDR3 length equals 14 residues. The ends were cut back, 10 bases at V and 6 bases at J, with 19 bases in the middle. The CDR3 region is CATEWGFRGQPQHF. Here the CDR3 DNA reads TGTGCCACCGAATGGGGATTTAGGGGTCAGCCCCAGCATTTT.

The CDR3: CASSSGGTAFF. In DNA, the CDR3 is TGTGCCAGCAGTTCCGGGGGTACGGCTTTCTTT. The V gene is TRBV28, the J gene TRBJ1-1, with a weak D call TRBD1 (5 bases). The CDR3 extends over 11 amino acids. CDR1 and CDR2 (germline): MDHEN, SYDVKM. V was clipped by 4 bases and J by 11 bases, with 11 bases between them.

The J gene is TRBJ1-4, the V gene TRBV10-3, with D tentatively TRBD1 (6 bases). Deletions cut 0 bases from V and 2 bases from J, with 10 bases between. Germline V CDR1 and CDR2: ENHRY, SYGVKD. This CDR3 contains 16 residues. The CDR3: CAISESWDKTNEKLFF. Here the CDR3 DNA reads TGTGCCATCAGTGAGTCGTGGGACAAGACTAATGAAAAACTGTTTTTT.

The chain carries TRBV7-9 and TRBJ1-2, with 10 bases matching TRBD1. The CDR3 sequence is 13 residues long. Germline V gene lookup returns CDR1 SEHNR and CDR2 FQNEAQ (reference sequence). V dropped 4 bases and J dropped 10; count of bases not matched to a gene: 6. The CDR3 loop reads CASSWPGQGVYTF. DNA of the CDR3: TGTGCCAGCAGCTGGCCCGGACAGGGGGTCTACACCTTC.

This sequence joins TRBV5-1 and TRBJ2-3; 7 bases are a match to TRBD2. V shed 4 bases and J 0 bases; nucleotides not matched to a gene: 8. The CDR3 spans 16 residues. From germline, CDR1 is SGHRS and CDR2 YFSETQ. CDR3 in amino acids: CASSPMGGTSTDTQYF. DNA for the CDR3: TGCGCCAGCAGCCCGATGGGGGGGACTAGCACAGATACGCAGTATTTT.

The V call is TRBV13, the J call TRBJ1-6; weak D call: TRBD1 (6 bases). Deletions cut 2 bases from V and 7 bases from J, with 18 bases between. CDR3 length equals 17 residues. Germline CDR1 PRHDT, CDR2 FYEKMQ (reference sequence). CDR3 sequence: CASSLYTADRLNSPLHF. CDR3 in DNA: TGTGCCAGCAGCTTATATACCGCCGACAGGTTGAATTCACCCCTCCACTTT.

The chain has TRBV3-1 (or the pseudogene TRBV3-2) and TRBJ2-7, with D possibly being TRBD1 (6 bases). Germline V gene sequence: CDR1 LGHDT, CDR2 YNNKEL (reference sequence). Trimming stripped 1 base from V and 2 bases from J, with 15 bases between. The CDR3 spans 16 residues. CDR3 DNA: TGTGCCAGCAGCCAAGGGACAGCCCGGCGGGCCTACGAGCAGTACTTC. Translating it yields CASSQGTARRAYEQYF.

This clone came up once. V and J are TRBV7-9 and TRBJ1-2; D remains unclear. Deletions cut 0 bases from V and 6 bases from J, with 14 bases between. This CDR3 has 15 residues. Looked up from germline, CDR1 is SEHNR and CDR2 is FQNEAQ (reference sequence). The CDR3: CASSLALGPNDGYTF. As DNA, the CDR3 is TGTGCCAGCAGCTTAGCTTTGGGCCCCAACGATGGCTACACCTTC.

CDR3 amino acids: CASSPNPQGMSNQPQHF. DNA of the CDR3: TGTGCCAGCAGCCCAAATCCACAGGGGATGAGCAATCAGCCCCAGCATTTT. The genes are TRBV7-2 and TRBJ1-5; the match to TRBD1 covers 7 bases. Germline V gene data show CDR1 as SGHTA and CDR2 as FQGNSA. The CDR3 contains 17 residues. The V gene end was trimmed by 5 bases and the J gene end by 1 base; junction bases not matched to a gene: 11. Based on the CDR3 plus reference TRBV7-2 and TRBJ1-5, the full variable domain is GAGVSQSPSNKVTEKGKDVELRCDPISGHTALYWYRQSLGQGLEFLIYFQGNSAPDKSGLPSDRFSAERTGGSVSTLTIQRTQQEDSAVYLCASSPNPQGMSNQPQHFGDGTRLSIL.